Listed below are T cell receptor beta chains from one sample, sequenced in a study of cytomegalovirus exposure and HLA in healthy donors. Clones were sequenced by immunoSEQ multiplex PCR, and TCRdb holds only the in-frame ones, with some missing. The repertoire holds 110,000 to 150,000 clones, approximately 80% seen once, with roughly 4% in the top ten. Material: PBMCs. These receptors all stem from a middle-aged woman in good health and CMV-seropositive. The CDR3 runs from the conserved cysteine through the conserved F or W. Each record gives: D gene, J gene, clone size, V gene, CDR3 DNA, CDR3 protein. The D gene is left open where the match is weak. Expanded clones are given a class, and other clones once, few, many or no size at all.

>TRBD2|TRBJ2-1|.|TRBV27
TGTGCCAGCACTTCAAGCGGGAGGAATGAGCAGTTCTTC
CASTSSGRNEQFF
>TRBD1|TRBJ2-2|.|TRBV19
TGTGCCACCCGAACGAGGGGGCTTCAAGGGGGGGAGCTGTTTTTT
CATRTRGLQGGELFF
>TRBD2|TRBJ2-3|.|TRBV7-6
TGTGCCAGCAGCTTAGCGTTGACTTTAGCGGGAAGGACAGATACGCAGTATTTT
CASSLALTLAGRTDTQYF
>.|TRBJ1-3|.|TRBV28
TGTGCCAGCAGTTTGGGGAACGGGGGGGTCTCTGGAAACACCATATATTTT
CASSLGNGGVSGNTIYF
>TRBD1|TRBJ2-7|.|TRBV19
TGTGCCAGTTGGAAAGCGGGACAGGGCTACGAGCAGTACTTC
CASWKAGQGYEQYF
>.|TRBJ2-1|once|TRBV7-2
TGTGCCAGCAGCCCCGATTTCGGGAGTCTGAATGAGCAGTTCTTC
CASSPDFGSLNEQFF
>TRBD1|TRBJ1-4|.|TRBV9
TGTGCCAGCAGCCGATTGGGACAGGATAATGAAAAACTGTTTTTT
CASSRLGQDNEKLFF
>.|TRBJ2-7|.|TRBV6-5
TGTGCCAGCAGTTACGACGGCACAGGGAACTTGTACGAGCAGTACTTC
CASSYDGTGNLYEQYF
>.|TRBJ2-7|.|TRBV5-6
TGTGCCAGCAGCCAGGAGGGCACGGATTACGAGCAGTACTTC
CASSQEGTDYEQYF
>TRBD1|TRBJ2-3|.|TRBV5-1
TGCGCCAGCAGGCAACAGGGGGCAAGGGGGGATACGCAGTATTTT
CASRQQGARGDTQYF
>TRBD1|TRBJ2-7|.|TRBV27
TGTGCCAGCAGTACCCGGGACAGGGTAAACGAGCAGTACTTC
CASSTRDRVNEQYF
>TRBD2|TRBJ2-3|.|TRBV27
TGTGCCAGCAGTTTATTAGCGGGAGCAGATACGCAGTATTTT
CASSLLAGADTQYF
>.|TRBJ2-7|.|TRBV11-2
TGTGCCAGCAGCCTTAGTGTCGAGCAGTACTTC
CASSLSVEQYF
>.|TRBJ2-3|.|TRBV6-6
TGTGCCAGCAGTTACCCGAGCACAGATACGCAGTATTTT
CASSYPSTDTQYF
>.|TRBJ1-1|once|TRBV5-6
TGTGCCAGCAGCTTGGCCTACGCTGAAGCTTTCTTT
CASSLAYAEAFF
>TRBD1|TRBJ2-7|once|TRBV7-9
TGTGCCAGCAGCTTAGGGACAGGGGTCCACGAGCAGTACTTC
CASSLGTGVHEQYF
>.|TRBJ1-3|.|TRBV5-6
TGTGCCAGCAGCTTGGTCGGGGGATCTGGAAACACCATATATTTT
CASSLVGGSGNTIYF
>.|TRBJ2-1|.|TRBV7-2
TGTGCCAGCAGTTCTATAGCGAGCAATGAGCAGTTCTTC
CASSSIASNEQFF
>TRBD1|TRBJ1-4|.|TRBV28
TGTGCCAGCCTCGGGGGACAGTACTATGAAAAACTGTTTTTT
CASLGGQYYEKLFF
>TRBD1|TRBJ2-7|.|TRBV6-5
TGTGCTAGCAGTCGACAGGGAGTTGGCTCCTACGAGCAGTACTTC
CASSRQGVGSYEQYF
>.|TRBJ2-1|.|TRBV2
TGTGCCAGCACGTTCTACGATGCCTCCTACAATGAGCAGTTCTTC
CASTFYDASYNEQFF
>TRBD1|TRBJ2-7|.|TRBV28
TGTGCCAGCAGAGCTACAGGGGACGAGCAGTACTTC
CASRATGDEQYF
>.|TRBJ2-3|.|TRBV28
TGTGCCAGCAGACGGGGGAAAAGCACAGATACGCAGTATTTT
CASRRGKSTDTQYF
>.|TRBJ1-5|.|TRBV28
TGTGCCAGCAGTACGGGGTTTAGCAATCAGCCCCAGCATTTT
CASSTGFSNQPQHF
>.|TRBJ2-2|once|TRBV30
TGTGCCTGGAGTGTACACCTCGCCGGGGAGCTGTTTTTT
CAWSVHLAGELFF
>.|TRBJ2-5|.|TRBV29-1
TGCAGCGTTGAAAGTCAGGGCGACGAGACCCAGTACTTC
CSVESQGDETQYF
>TRBD2|TRBJ2-7|.|TRBV5-4
TGTGCCAGCAGCTGGGGCGGACTAGCGGGGAGTTACGAGCAGTACTTC
CASSWGGLAGSYEQYF
>TRBD1|TRBJ1-1|.|TRBV19
TGTGCCACCGGACAGGGTTGGACTGAAGCTTTCTTT
CATGQGWTEAFF
>TRBD1|TRBJ2-3|.|TRBV19
TGTGCCAGTAGTGTAAGACAGGGGGCGTTAGATACGCAGTATTTT
CASSVRQGALDTQYF
>.|TRBJ2-7|.|TRBV2
TGTGCCAGCAGCCCGACGTGGGGCGGCGAGCAGTACTTC
CASSPTWGGEQYF
>.|TRBJ2-1|.|TRBV4-1
TGCGCCAGCAGCCAAGATTCGGGAACCTACAATGAGCAGTTCTTC
CASSQDSGTYNEQFF
>.|TRBJ2-1|.|TRBV6-6
TGTGCCAGCAGTGCCTTGGGGGGCAATGAGCAGTTCTTC
CASSALGGNEQFF
>TRBD2|TRBJ2-3|.|TRBV5-1
TGCGCCAGCAGCTTGGGGACTAGCGGGGCTCCAGATACGCAGTATTTT
CASSLGTSGAPDTQYF
>TRBD1|TRBJ2-7|.|TRBV7-2
TGTGCCACCCGATCCGGGACAGGTAACTACGAGCAGTACTTC
CATRSGTGNYEQYF
>.|TRBJ1-5|.|TRBV27
TGTGCCAGCAGTTTGTTTACAGGGATCAATCAGCCCCAGCATTTT
CASSLFTGINQPQHF
>TRBD1|TRBJ1-2|.|TRBV29-1
TGCAGCGTTGAGGACAGGGATGGCTACACCTTC
CSVEDRDGYTF
>.|TRBJ2-1|.|TRBV28
TGTGCCAGCAGTTTATATGAGTACGATGAGCAGTTCTTC
CASSLYEYDEQFF
>TRBD1|TRBJ1-1|.|TRBV5-1
TGCGCCAGCAGCCCCTGGACAGGGGCGGCTGAAGCTTTCTTT
CASSPWTGAAEAFF
>TRBD1|TRBJ1-2|.|TRBV28
TGTGCCAGCAGTCTCCCGACAGGGCAATACTATGGCTACACCTTC
CASSLPTGQYYGYTF
>.|TRBJ2-3|.|TRBV7-6
TGTGCCAGCAGCTTCAGACTGGGTAGCACAGATACGCAGTATTTT
CASSFRLGSTDTQYF
>.|TRBJ1-6|.|TRBV28
TGTGCCAGCAGTTTATCAGGTTCACCCCTCCACTTT
CASSLSGSPLHF
>.|TRBJ1-2|.|TRBV28
TGTGCCAGCGGTTTCCGCGGCGGCTACACCTTC
CASGFRGGYTF
>.|TRBJ2-7|.|TRBV30
TGTGCCTGGGGCAGGGTCGGCTACGAGCAGTACTTC
CAWGRVGYEQYF
>TRBD1|TRBJ2-7|.|TRBV6-6
TGTGCCAGCAGGGCCTCGGACAGGGGATCCTACGAGCAGTACTTC
CASRASDRGSYEQYF
>TRBD1|TRBJ2-7|.|TRBV6-5
TGTGCCAGCAGTCAACCGGGACAGGGGATTTACGAGCAGTACTTC
CASSQPGQGIYEQYF
>.|TRBJ1-2|.|TRBV6-5
TGTGCCAGCCAAGGGGGCTATGGCTACACCTTC
CASQGGYGYTF
>TRBD2|TRBJ2-1|.|TRBV6-4
TGTGCCAGCAGTGTCACTAGCGGGAGCGATGAGCAGTTCTTC
CASSVTSGSDEQFF
>TRBD2|TRBJ2-5|.|TRBV25-1
TGTGCCAGCAGTGGGACTAGAAAAGAGACCCAGTACTTC
CASSGTRKETQYF
>.|TRBJ2-7|.|TRBV28
TGTGCCAGCAGCGTGGGGGGTCGGGAGCAGTACTTC
CASSVGGREQYF
>TRBD1|TRBJ1-1|.|TRBV30
TGTGCCTGGAGTGTATCCCGGACAGGGGGTCGCACTGAAGCTTTCTTT
CAWSVSRTGGRTEAFF
>.|TRBJ2-1|few|TRBV7-9
TGTGCCAGCAGCTTTGAGGTTTTCCGGATTGTGTTCTTC
CASSFEVFRIVFF
>.|TRBJ2-2|.|TRBV7-8
TGTGCCAGCAGCTTAGGACTAGTCGGAGGGGTGAGCCCCGGGGAGCTGTTTTTT
CASSLGLVGGVSPGELFF
>.|TRBJ2-7|.|TRBV18
TGTGCCAGCTCACCAGTAACCCGGGAGGAGCAGTACTTC
CASSPVTREEQYF
>.|TRBJ2-6|.|TRBV29-1
TGCAGCGTTCCTACGACTGCGGCTGGGGCCAACGTCCTGACTTTC
CSVPTTAAGANVLTF
>.|TRBJ1-2|.|TRBV29-1
TGCAGCGTTGTGTCTGCCCAGGGAGGAAACTATGGCTACACCTTC
CSVVSAQGGNYGYTF
>TRBD1|TRBJ1-3|.|TRBV7-8
TGTGCCAGCAGCGACGGAACGACAGGGATGGGAAACACCATATATTTT
CASSDGTTGMGNTIYF
>TRBD1|TRBJ2-7|.|TRBV18
TGTGCCAGCTCACCATCGACAGGGGGATCCTACGAGCAGTACTTC
CASSPSTGGSYEQYF
>.|TRBJ1-4|.|TRBV5-1
TGCGCCAGCAGCTTGGGAGGCAGTACTAATGAAAAACTGTTTTTT
CASSLGGSTNEKLFF
>.|TRBJ2-1|.|TRBV5-4
TGTGCCAGCAGCTTGGAGGGGGGGGCCTACAATGAGCAGTTCTTC
CASSLEGGAYNEQFF